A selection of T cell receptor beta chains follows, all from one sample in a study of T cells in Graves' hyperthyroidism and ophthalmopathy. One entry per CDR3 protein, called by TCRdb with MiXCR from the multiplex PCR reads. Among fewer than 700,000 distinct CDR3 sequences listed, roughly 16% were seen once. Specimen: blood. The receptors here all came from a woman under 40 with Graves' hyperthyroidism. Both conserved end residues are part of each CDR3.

CAISEWTGPESSYEQYF	TRBV10-3	TRBJ2-7
CASMVGILYEQYF	TRBV28	TRBJ2-7
CAWSGTSGKQTQYF	TRBV7-3	TRBJ2-5
CSASDRSTDTQYF	TRBV20-1	TRBJ2-3
CSARGTGGDTQYF	TRBV20-1	TRBJ2-3
CSAIPTSGIWGSPLHF	TRBV20-1	TRBJ1-6
CASSPLAGEPDTQYF	TRBV7-2	TRBJ2-3
CASMGTVGFYTGELFF	TRBV11-2	TRBJ2-2
CASGRGSFNGNEQFF	TRBV6-2/TRBV6-3	TRBJ2-1
CASSLFNSPNNEQFF	TRBV27	TRBJ2-1
CASSGTSGTGYEQYF	TRBV9	TRBJ2-7
CSVFGRGDYNEQFF	TRBV20-1	TRBJ2-1
CASSVGGFNTGELFF	TRBV9	TRBJ2-2
CASSFGLLNEQFF	TRBV12-3/TRBV12-4	TRBJ2-1
CASSFFQGAYEQYF	TRBV7-8	TRBJ2-7
CASSRLAGSGNEQFF	TRBV12-3/TRBV12-4	TRBJ2-1
CASSLLPTGQHYEQYF	TRBV28	TRBJ2-7
CASSSPGLENSYNEQFF	TRBV27	TRBJ2-1
CSASPSEGLFGPLAKNIQYF	TRBV20-1	TRBJ2-4
CASSQTGGINSPLHF	TRBV3-1	TRBJ1-6
CASSPSRQETQYF	TRBV18	TRBJ2-5
CASSYTGQKSEQYF	TRBV6-6	TRBJ2-7
CASSLPNRGYYNEQFF	TRBV5-4	TRBJ2-1
CASSEGLAGGPRYNEQFF	TRBV5-5	TRBJ2-1
CASSYGRGMDQPQHF	TRBV6-2/TRBV6-3	TRBJ1-5